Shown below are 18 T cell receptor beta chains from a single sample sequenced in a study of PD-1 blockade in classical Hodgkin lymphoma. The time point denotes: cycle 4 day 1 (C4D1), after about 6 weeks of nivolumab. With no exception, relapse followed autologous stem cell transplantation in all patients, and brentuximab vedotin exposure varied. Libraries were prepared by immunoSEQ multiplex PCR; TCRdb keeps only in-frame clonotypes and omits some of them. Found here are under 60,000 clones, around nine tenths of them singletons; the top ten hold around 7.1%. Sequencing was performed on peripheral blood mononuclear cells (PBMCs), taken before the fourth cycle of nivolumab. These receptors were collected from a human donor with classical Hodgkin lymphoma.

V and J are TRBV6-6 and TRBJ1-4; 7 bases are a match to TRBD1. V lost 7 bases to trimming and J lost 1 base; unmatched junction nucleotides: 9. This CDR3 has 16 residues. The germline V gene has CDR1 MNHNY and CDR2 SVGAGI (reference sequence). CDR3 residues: CASKQGMLGTNEKLFF. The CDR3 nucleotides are TGTGCCAGCAAACAGGGGATGTTGGGAACTAATGAAAAACTGTTTTTT.

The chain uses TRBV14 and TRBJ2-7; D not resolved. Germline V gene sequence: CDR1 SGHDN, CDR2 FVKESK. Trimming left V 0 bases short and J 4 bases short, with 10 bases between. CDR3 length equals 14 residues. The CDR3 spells CASSQESRAYEQYF. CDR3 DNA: TGTGCCAGCAGCCAAGAGAGCCGGGCTTACGAGCAGTACTTC.

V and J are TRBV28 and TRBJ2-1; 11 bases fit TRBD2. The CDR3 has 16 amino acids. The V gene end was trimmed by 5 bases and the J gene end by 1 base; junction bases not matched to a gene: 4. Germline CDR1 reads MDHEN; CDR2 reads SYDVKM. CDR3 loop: CASSRGLAESYNEQFF. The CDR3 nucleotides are TGTGCCAGCAGTCGGGGACTAGCGGAGTCCTACAATGAGCAGTTCTTC.

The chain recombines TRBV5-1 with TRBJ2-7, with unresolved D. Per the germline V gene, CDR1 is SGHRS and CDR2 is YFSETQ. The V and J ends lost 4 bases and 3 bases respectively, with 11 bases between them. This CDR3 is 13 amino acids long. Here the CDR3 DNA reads TGCGCCAGCAGCCTATATTTACGCTACGAGCAGTACTTC. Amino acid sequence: CASSLYLRYEQYF. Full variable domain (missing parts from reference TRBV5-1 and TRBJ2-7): KAGVTQTPRYLIKTRGQQVTLSCSPISGHRSVSWYQQTPGQGLQFLFEYFSETQRNKGNFPGRFSGRQFSNSRSEMNVSTLELGDSALYLCASSLYLRYEQYFGPGTRLTVT.

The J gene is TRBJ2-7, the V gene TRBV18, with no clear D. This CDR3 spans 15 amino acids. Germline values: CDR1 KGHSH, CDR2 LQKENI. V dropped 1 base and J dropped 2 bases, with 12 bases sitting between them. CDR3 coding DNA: TGTGCCAGCTCACCACTTAAGGGCCGACCCTACGAGCAGTACTTC. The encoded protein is CASSPLKGRPYEQYF.

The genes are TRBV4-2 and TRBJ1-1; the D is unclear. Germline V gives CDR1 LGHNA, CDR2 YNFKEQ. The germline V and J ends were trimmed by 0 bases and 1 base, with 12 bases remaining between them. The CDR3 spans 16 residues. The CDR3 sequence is CASSQEPGRQNTEAFF. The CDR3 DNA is TGTGCCAGCAGCCAAGAGCCAGGCAGGCAGAACACTGAAGCTTTCTTT.

CDR3 sequence (DNA): TGTGCCAGCAGTTTGGTTTCCTACAATGAGCAGTTCTTC. Amino acid sequence: CASSLVSYNEQFF. The rearrangement links TRBV28 to TRBJ2-1; D remains ambiguous. Germline lookup yields CDR1 MDHEN and CDR2 SYDVKM. The V end lost 3 bases, the J end lost 1 base, and 4 bases lay between the germline ends. There are 13 residues in the CDR3.

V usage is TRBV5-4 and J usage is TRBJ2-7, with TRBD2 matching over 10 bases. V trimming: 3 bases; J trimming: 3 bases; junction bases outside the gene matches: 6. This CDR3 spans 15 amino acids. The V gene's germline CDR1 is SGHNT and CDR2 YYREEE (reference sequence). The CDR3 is CASSSGTSEIYEQYF. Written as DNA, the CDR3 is TGTGCCAGCAGCTCCGGGACTAGCGAAATCTACGAGCAGTACTTC.

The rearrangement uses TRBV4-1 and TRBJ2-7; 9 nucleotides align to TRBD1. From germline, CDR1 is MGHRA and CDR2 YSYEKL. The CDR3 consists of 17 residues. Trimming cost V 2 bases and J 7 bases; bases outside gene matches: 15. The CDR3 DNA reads TGCGCCAGCAGCCAAACACTCGGGGGACAGGGTTTTGATGAGCAGTACTTC. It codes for CASSQTLGGQGFDEQYF.

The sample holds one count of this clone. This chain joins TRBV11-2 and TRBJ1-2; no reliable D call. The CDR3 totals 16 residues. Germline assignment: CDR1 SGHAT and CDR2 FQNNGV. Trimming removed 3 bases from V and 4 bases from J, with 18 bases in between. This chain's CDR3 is CASSLGQKVSPYGYTF. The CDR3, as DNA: TGTGCCAGCAGCTTGGGCCAAAAGGTCTCGCCCTATGGCTACACCTTC.

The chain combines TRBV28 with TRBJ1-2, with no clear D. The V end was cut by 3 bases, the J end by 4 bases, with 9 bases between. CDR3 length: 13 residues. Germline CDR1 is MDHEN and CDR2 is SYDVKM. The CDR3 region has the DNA TGTGCCAGCAGTTTGGATACTGGCTATGGCTACACCTTC. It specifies CASSLDTGYGYTF.

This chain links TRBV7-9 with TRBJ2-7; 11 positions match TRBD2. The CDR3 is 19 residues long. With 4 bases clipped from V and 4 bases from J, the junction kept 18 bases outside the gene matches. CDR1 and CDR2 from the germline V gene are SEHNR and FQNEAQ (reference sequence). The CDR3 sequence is CASSSLNKLAGGGGYEQYF. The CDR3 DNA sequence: TGTGCCAGCAGCTCCCTAAATAAGCTAGCGGGAGGCGGTGGATACGAGCAGTACTTC.

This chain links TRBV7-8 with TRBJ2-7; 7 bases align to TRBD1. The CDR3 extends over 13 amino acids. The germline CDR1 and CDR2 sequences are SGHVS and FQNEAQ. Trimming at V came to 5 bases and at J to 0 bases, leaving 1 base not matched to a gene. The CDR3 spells CASSQGDSYEQYF. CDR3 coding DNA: TGTGCCAGCAGCCAGGGGGACTCCTACGAGCAGTACTTC.

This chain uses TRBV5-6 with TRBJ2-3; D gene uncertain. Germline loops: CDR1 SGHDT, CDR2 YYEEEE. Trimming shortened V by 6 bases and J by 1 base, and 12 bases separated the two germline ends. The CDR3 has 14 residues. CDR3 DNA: TGTGCCAGCACTATGGGCCTTGGCACAGATACGCAGTATTTT. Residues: CASTMGLGTDTQYF.

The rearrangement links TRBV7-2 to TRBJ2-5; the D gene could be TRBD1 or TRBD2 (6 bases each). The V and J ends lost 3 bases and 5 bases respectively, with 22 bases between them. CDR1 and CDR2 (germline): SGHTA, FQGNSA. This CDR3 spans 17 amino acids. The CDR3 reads CASSLVGLGGGMETQYF. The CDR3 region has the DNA TGTGCCAGCAGCTTGGTTGGACTGGGGGGCGGCATGGAGACCCAGTACTTC.

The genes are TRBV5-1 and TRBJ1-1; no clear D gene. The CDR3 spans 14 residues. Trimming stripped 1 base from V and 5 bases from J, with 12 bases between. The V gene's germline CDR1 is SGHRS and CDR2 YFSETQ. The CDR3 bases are TGCGCCAGCAGCTTGACCATGGCGGGGACTGAAGCTTTCTTT. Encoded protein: CASSLTMAGTEAFF. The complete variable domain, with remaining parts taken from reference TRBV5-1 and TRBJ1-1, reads KAGVTQTPRYLIKTRGQQVTLSCSPISGHRSVSWYQQTPGQGLQFLFEYFSETQRNKGNFPGRFSGRQFSNSRSEMNVSTLELGDSALYLCASSLTMAGTEAFFGQGTRLTVV.

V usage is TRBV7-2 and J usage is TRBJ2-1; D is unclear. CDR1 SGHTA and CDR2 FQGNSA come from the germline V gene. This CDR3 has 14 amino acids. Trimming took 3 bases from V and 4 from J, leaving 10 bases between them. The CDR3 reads CASSFPTGYNEQFF. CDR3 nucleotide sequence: TGTGCCAGCAGCTTCCCGACTGGGTACAATGAGCAGTTCTTC. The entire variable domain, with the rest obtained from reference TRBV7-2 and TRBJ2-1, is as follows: GAGVSQSPSNKVTEKGKDVELRCDPISGHTALYWYRQSLGQGLEFLIYFQGNSAPDKSGLPSDRFSAERTGGSVSTLTIQRTQQEDSAVYLCASSFPTGYNEQFFGPGTRLTVL.

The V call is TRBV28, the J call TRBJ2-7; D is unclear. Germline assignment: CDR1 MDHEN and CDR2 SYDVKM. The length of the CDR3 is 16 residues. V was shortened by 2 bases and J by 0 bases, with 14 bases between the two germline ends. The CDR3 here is CASSLHHRLISYEQYF. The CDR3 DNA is TGTGCCAGCAGTTTACACCACCGCTTAATCTCCTACGAGCAGTACTTC.